The rows below give T cell receptor beta chains drawn from one sample of a study of T cell repertoires in aging, cancer and after chemotherapy. From the multiplex PCR reads, TCRdb called clonotypes with MiXCR, one entry per CDR3 protein. The profile shows under 15,000 distinct CDR3 sequences, 30% to 35% of them singletons. Source material: blood. All receptors derive from a human donor in good health. The donor label of this sample is uncertain. CDR3s include the opening cysteine and the closing phenylalanine or tryptophan. Each record gives: CDR3 protein, D gene, J gene, V gene, CDR3 length. The D gene is left open where the match is weak.

CASRKDRGGTGELFF TRBD1 TRBJ2-2 TRBV14 15
CSARGRRDTQYF NA TRBJ2-3 TRBV20-1 12
CASSIGLGQVSYNEQFF NA TRBJ2-1 TRBV19 17
CASSRSSFVYNEQFF NA TRBJ2-1 TRBV5-1 15
CASTFRDRGPYEQYF TRBD1 TRBJ2-7 TRBV12-3/TRBV12-4 15
CATSRDRGRPTDTQYF NA TRBJ2-3 TRBV15 16
CASSLVPGVDIQYF NA TRBJ2-4 TRBV12-3/TRBV12-4 14
CASSWTSGGAETQYF TRBD2 TRBJ2-5 TRBV6-5 15
CASSAQGGGGTEAFF TRBD1 TRBJ1-1 TRBV6-1 15
CASSPSPGGGNYGYTF NA TRBJ1-2 TRBV7-6 16
CASSYSSGGPRGAQYF TRBD2 TRBJ2-5 TRBV6-5 16
CASSRAGRGGLQEQFF TRBD2 TRBJ2-1 TRBV7-6 16
CASSLFPTGGTQYF TRBD1 TRBJ2-3 TRBV7-2 14
CASRRGPNEQFF NA TRBJ2-1 TRBV6-5 12
CASSPMGVGNKPQHF NA TRBJ1-5 TRBV19 15
CASSSTGRIAKNIQYF NA TRBJ2-4 TRBV6-5 16
CASIVPNEMYF NA TRBJ2-3 TRBV6-1 11
CASSLFSGSQETQYF TRBD2 TRBJ2-5 TRBV7-6 15
CSVEDPMTSGGATDTQYF TRBD2 TRBJ2-3 TRBV29-1 18
CSARDAQYNSPLHF NA TRBJ1-6 TRBV20-1 14
CAISEGGDYGYTF NA TRBJ1-2 TRBV10-3 13
CASSGSWDTPSKNIQYF NA TRBJ2-4 TRBV6-1 17
CASSTGLAGDQETQYF TRBD2 TRBJ2-5 TRBV12-3/TRBV12-4 16
CASSYEGYTEAFF NA TRBJ1-1 TRBV6-5 13
CASRTGDLYGYTF NA TRBJ1-2 TRBV6-6 13
CATSRDRGTSYNEQFF TRBD2 TRBJ2-1 TRBV15 16
CASSPIRGYEQYF NA TRBJ2-7 TRBV14 13
CASSHPRIETQYF NA TRBJ2-5 TRBV5-5 13
CASSRGARGNQETQYF NA TRBJ2-5 TRBV14 16
CASSQVSGGVNEQFF TRBD2 TRBJ2-1 TRBV6-5 15
CASSYRTGGTESPLHF TRBD1 TRBJ1-6 TRBV6-6 16
CASRPGEGDYGYTF NA TRBJ1-2 TRBV6-1 14
CSARSTGGLTEAFF TRBD1 TRBJ1-1 TRBV20-1 14
CASSPGGQVTDF TRBD1 TRBJ1-4 TRBV13 12
CASSPVNYGYTF NA TRBJ1-2 TRBV7-9 12
CASSLDGPQPQHF NA TRBJ1-5 TRBV6-2/TRBV6-3 13
CASSLEGGTGGLLGYTF TRBD1 TRBJ1-2 TRBV5-4 17
CASSPGEAPKGELFF NA TRBJ1-4 TRBV6-6 15
CASSLWAGENTEAFF NA TRBJ1-1 TRBV7-2 15
CSARLAGGRELFF TRBD2 TRBJ2-2 TRBV20-1 13
CASSTGEDYGYTF NA TRBJ1-2 TRBV19 13
CASSLRGSYNSPLHF NA TRBJ1-6 TRBV5-4 15
CASSPDLTGGEGYTF TRBD1 TRBJ1-2 TRBV12-3/TRBV12-4 15
CASSYSGRGGRGETQYF NA TRBJ2-5 TRBV6-5 17
CASSSAISARERLFF NA TRBJ1-4 TRBV27 15
CASSPHFMNTEAFF NA TRBJ1-1 TRBV14 14